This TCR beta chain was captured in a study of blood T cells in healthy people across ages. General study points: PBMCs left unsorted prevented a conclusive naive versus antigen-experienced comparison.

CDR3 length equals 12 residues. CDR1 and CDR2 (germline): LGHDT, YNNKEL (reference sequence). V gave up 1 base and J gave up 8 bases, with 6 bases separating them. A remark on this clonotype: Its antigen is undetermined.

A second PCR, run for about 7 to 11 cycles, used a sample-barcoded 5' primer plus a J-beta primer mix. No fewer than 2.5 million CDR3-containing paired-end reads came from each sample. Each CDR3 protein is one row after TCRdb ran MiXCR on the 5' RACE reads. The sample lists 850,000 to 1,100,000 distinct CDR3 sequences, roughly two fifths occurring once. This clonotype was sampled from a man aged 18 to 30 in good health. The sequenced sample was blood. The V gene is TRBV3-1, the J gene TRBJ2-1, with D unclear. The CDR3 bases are TGTGCCAGCAGCCAAGTCGAAGATGAGCAGTTCTTC. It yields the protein CASSQVEDEQFF.